What follows are 2 T cell receptor beta chains derived from one specimen sequenced in a study of neoadjuvant anti-PD-1 for oral cavity cancer. TCRdb keeps only in-frame clones here, not all; method: immunoSEQ multiplex PCR. Among tens of thousands of clones listed, under 30% were seen once. Specified time point: after neoadjuvant nivolumab, at surgical resection. The sample was tumor tissue, taken after nivolumab (anti-PD-1) treatment. Receptor source: a person aged 40 to 85 with oral cavity squamous cell carcinoma.

The table lists this clone with a few counts. The chain has TRBV19 and TRBJ1-5; 8 positions match TRBD1. The CDR3 extends over 15 amino acids. The germline V gene encodes CDR1 LNHDA and CDR2 SQIVND (reference sequence). With V trimmed by 4 bases and J by 2 bases, 4 bases remained unmatched. The CDR3 DNA follows: TGTGCCAGTAGTAAGGGACAGGTCGGCAATCAGCCCCAGCATTTT. This translates into CASSKGQVGNQPQHF.

This chain joins TRBV7-8 and TRBJ1-2, with 7 bases that match TRBD1. Germline assignment: CDR1 SGHVS and CDR2 FQNEAQ. Unmatched junction bases numbered 7, after V lost 2 bases and J lost 4 bases. The length of the CDR3 is 15 residues. CDR3 sequence: CASSLLNRGSYGYTF. The CDR3, as DNA: TGTGCCAGCAGCTTACTAAACAGGGGAAGCTATGGCTACACCTTC.